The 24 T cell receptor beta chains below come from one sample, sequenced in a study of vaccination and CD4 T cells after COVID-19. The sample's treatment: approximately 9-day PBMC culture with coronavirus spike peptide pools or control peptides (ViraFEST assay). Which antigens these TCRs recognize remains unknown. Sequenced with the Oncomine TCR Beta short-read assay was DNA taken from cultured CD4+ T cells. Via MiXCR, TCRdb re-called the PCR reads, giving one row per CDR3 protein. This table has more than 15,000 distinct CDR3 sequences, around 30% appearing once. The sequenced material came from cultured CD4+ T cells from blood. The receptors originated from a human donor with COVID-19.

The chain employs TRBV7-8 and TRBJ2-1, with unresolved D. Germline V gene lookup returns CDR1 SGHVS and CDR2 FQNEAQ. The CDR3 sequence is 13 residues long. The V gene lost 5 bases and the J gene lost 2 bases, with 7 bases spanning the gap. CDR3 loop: CASSPRAYNEQFF. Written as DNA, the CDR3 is TGTGCCAGCAGCCCCCGTGCCTACAATGAGCAGTTCTTC.

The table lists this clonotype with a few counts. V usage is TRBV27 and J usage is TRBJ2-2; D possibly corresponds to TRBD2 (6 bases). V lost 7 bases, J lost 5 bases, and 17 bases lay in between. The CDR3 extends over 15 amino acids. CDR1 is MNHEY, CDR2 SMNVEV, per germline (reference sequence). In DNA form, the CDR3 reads TGTGCCAGCACCCGGGAGAAGGGATATACCGGGGAGCTGTTTTTT. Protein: CASTREKGYTGELFF.

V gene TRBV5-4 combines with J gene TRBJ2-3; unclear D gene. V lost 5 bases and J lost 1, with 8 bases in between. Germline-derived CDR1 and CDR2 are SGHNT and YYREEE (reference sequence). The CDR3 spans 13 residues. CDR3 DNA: TGTGCCAGCAGACCGGTGGGCACAGATACGCAGTATTTT. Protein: CASRPVGTDTQYF.

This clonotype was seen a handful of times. CDR3 sequence reads: CASSSNRRGREYMSTEAFF. CDR3 DNA: TGTGCCAGCAGCTCAAACCGAAGGGGCAGGGAATATATGAGCACTGAAGCTTTCTTT. The chain carries TRBV7-2 and TRBJ1-1, with D perhaps TRBD1 (5 bases). The CDR3 spans 19 residues. Germline assignment: CDR1 SGHTA and CDR2 FQGNSA. Trimming took 4 bases from V and 4 from J, leaving 28 bases between them.

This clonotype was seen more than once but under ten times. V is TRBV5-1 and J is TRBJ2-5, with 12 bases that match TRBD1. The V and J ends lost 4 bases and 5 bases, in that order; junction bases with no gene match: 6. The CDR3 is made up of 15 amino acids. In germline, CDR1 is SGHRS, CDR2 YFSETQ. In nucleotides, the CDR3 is TGCGCCAGCAGCCATCCGGGACAGGGGGCCGAGACCCAGTACTTC. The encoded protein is CASSHPGQGAETQYF. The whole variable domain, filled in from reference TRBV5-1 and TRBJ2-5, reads KAGVTQTPRYLIKTRGQQVTLSCSPISGHRSVSWYQQTPGQGLQFLFEYFSETQRNKGNFPGRFSGRQFSNSRSEMNVSTLELGDSALYLCASSHPGQGAETQYFGPGTRLLVL.

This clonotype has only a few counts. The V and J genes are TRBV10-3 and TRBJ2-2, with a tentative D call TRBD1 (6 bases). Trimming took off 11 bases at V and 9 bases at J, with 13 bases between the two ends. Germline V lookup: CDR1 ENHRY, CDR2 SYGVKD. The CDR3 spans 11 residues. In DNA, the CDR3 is TGTGCCGTACAGGGTCAGCGGGAGCTGTTTTTT. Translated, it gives CAVQGQRELFF.

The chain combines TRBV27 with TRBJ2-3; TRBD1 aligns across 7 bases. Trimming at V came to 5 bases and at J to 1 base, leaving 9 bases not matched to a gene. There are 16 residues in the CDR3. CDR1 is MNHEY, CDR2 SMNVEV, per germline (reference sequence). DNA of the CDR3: TGTGCCAGCAGTAGATACAGGGGAACCGGCACAGATACGCAGTATTTT. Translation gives CASSRYRGTGTDTQYF.

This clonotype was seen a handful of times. CDR3 protein: CSAYLAGGLGNEQFF. CDR3 DNA: TGCAGTGCTTACTTAGCGGGGGGGTTGGGCAATGAGCAGTTCTTC. The chain combines TRBV20-1 with TRBJ2-1, with 11 positions matching TRBD2. The CDR3 contains 15 residues. The trim removed 5 bases at V and 6 bases at J, leaving 9 bases unmatched. Germline V CDR1 and CDR2: DFQATT, SNEGSKA (reference sequence).

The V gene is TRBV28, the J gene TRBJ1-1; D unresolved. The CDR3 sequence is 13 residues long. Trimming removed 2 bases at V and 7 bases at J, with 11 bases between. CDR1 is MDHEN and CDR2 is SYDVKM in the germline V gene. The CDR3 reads CASSLHGVNEAFF. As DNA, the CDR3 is TGTGCCAGCAGTTTACACGGTGTGAATGAAGCTTTCTTT.

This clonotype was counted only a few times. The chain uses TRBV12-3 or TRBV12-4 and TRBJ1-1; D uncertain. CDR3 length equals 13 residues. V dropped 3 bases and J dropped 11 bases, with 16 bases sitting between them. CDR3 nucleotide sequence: TGTGCCAGCAGTTTGGGCAAGGGTATTTATGCTTTCTTT. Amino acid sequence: CASSLGKGIYAFF.

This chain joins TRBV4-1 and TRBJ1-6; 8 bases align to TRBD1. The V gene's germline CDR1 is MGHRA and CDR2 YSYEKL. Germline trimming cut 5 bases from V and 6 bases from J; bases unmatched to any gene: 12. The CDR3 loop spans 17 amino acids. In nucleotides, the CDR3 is TGCGCCAGCAGCTATCGTTCCGCTGGACAGGGTAATTCACCCCTCCACTTT. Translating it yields CASSYRSAGQGNSPLHF.

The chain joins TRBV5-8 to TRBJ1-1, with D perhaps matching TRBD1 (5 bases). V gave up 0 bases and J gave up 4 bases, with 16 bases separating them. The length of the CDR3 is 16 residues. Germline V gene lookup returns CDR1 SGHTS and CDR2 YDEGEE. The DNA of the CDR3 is TGTGCCAGCAGCTTGGCCGCTAGAGGGGATGGCACTGAAGCTTTCTTT. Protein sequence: CASSLAARGDGTEAFF.

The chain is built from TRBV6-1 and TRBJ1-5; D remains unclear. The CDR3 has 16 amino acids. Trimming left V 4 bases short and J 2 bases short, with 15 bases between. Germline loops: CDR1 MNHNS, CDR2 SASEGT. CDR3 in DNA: TGTGCCAGCAGTGTAATTCGGGGAGGTCGCAATCAGCCCCAGCATTTT. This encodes CASSVIRGGRNQPQHF.

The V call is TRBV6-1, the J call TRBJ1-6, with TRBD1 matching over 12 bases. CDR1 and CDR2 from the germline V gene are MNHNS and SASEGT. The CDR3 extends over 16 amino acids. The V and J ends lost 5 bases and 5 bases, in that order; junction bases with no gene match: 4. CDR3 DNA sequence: TGTGCCAGCAGTACCCGGGACAGGGGGCATAATTCACCCCTCCACTTT. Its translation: CASSTRDRGHNSPLHF.

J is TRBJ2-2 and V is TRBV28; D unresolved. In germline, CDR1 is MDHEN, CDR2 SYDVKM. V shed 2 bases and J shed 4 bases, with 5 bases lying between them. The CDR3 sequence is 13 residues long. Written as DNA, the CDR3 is TGTGCCAGCAGTTTACCGGGCACCGGGGAGCTGTTTTTT. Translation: CASSLPGTGELFF.

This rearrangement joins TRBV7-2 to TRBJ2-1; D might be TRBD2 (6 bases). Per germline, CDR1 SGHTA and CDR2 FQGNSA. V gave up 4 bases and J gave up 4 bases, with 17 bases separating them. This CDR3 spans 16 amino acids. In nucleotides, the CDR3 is TGTGCCAGCAGCTACGGGGGAGAGATAACATACAATGAGCAGTTCTTC. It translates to CASSYGGEITYNEQFF.

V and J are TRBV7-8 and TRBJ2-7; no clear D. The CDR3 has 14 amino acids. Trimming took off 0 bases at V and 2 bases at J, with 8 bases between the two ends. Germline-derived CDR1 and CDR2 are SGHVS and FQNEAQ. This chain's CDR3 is CASSLAGFAYEQYF. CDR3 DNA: TGTGCCAGCAGCTTAGCCGGGTTCGCCTACGAGCAGTACTTC.

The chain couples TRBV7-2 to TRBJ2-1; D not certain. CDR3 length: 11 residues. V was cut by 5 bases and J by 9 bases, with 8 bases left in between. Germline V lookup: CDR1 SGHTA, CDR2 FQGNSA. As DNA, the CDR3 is TGTGCCAGCAGCCCAGTTCTTGAGCAGTTCTTC. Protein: CASSPVLEQFF.

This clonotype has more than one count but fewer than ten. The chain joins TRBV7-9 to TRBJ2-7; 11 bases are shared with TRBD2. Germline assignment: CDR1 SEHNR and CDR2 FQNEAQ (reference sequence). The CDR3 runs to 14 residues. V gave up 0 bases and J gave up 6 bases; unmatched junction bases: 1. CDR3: CASSLAGLAVEQYF. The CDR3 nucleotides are TGTGCCAGCAGCTTAGCGGGACTAGCGGTCGAGCAGTACTTC. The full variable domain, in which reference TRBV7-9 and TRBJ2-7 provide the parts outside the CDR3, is DTGVSQNPRHKITKRGQNVTFRCDPISEHNRLYWYRQTLGQGPEFLTYFQNEAQLEKSRLLSDRFSAERPKGSFSTLEIQRTEQGDSAMYLCASSLAGLAVEQYFGPGTRLTVT.

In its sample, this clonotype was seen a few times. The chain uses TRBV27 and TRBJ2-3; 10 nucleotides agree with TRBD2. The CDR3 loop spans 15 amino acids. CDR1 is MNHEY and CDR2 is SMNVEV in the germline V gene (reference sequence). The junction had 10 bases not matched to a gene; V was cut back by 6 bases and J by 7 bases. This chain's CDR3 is CASSPLAGTTHTQYF. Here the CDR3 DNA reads TGTGCCAGCAGCCCACTAGCGGGGACCACTCATACGCAGTATTTT.

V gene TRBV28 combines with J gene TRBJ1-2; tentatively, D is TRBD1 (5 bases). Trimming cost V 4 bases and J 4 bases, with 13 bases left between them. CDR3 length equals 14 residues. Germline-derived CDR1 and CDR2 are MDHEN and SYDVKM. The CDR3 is CASSWDAASYGYTF. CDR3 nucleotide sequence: TGTGCCAGCAGTTGGGACGCCGCGAGCTATGGCTACACCTTC.

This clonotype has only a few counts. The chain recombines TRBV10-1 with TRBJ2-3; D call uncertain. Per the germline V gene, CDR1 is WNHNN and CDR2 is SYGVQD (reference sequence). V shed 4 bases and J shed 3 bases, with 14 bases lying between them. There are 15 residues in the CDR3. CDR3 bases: TGCGCCAGCAGTGGGCTGGGGTTGGCGACAGATACGCAGTATTTT. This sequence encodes CASSGLGLATDTQYF.

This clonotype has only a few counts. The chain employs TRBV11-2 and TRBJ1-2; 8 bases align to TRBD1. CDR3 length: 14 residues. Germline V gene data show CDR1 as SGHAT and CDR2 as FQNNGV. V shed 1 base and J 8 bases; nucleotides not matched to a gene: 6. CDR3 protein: CASSLAPGGGGYTF. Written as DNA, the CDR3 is TGTGCCAGCAGCTTAGCCCCAGGGGGCGGAGGCTACACCTTC.

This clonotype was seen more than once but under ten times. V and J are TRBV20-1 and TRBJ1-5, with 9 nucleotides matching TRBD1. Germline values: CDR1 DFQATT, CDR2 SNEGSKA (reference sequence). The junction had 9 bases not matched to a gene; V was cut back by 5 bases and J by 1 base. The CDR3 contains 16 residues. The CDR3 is CSAQDRGSISNQPQHF. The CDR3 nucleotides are TGCAGTGCTCAGGACAGGGGTTCTATCAGCAATCAGCCCCAGCATTTT.